The subject of this entry is one TCR beta chain. Original analysis: Estimation of nucleated cell counts was performed using reference gene primer amplification. TCRdb's copy holds only in-frame clones and misses some; the assay was immunoSEQ multiplex PCR. That table is the source of V, J and clone size, and D and trimming were worked out from the DNA. The table has over 600,000 clones, around 89% seen once; the top ten hold roughly 0.25%. This record comes from a study of blood T cell repertoires in COVID-19. The wider study: There were acute and convalescent COVID-19 samples, and they came from the United States, Italy and Spain. PBMCs, B-cell-depleted T cells, or T cells were the source of the cDNA or gDNA that made up the material.

This CDR3 contains 12 residues. The sequenced material came from peripheral blood. The TCR sequence derives from a woman aged 18-30 years with acute or convalescent COVID-19. The gene calls are TRBV21-1 and TRBJ1-1; whether TRBD1, the table's D call, matches the DNA was not checked. TRBV21-1 represents a pseudogene. The CDR3 spells CASSKVDREAFF. CDR3 DNA: TGTGCCAGCAGCAAAGTTGACAGGGAAGCTTTCTTT.